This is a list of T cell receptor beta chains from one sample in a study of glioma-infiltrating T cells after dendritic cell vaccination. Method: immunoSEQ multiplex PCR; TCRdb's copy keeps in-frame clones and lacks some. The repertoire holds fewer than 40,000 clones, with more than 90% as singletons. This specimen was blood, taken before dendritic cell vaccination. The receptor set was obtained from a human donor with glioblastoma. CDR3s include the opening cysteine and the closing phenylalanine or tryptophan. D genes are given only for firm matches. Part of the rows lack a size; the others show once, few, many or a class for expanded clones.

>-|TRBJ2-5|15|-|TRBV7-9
TGTGCCAGCAGCTTAACATTACAGGGATCGGAGACCCAGTACTTC
CASSLTLQGSETQYF
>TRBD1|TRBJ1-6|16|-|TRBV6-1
TGTGCCAGCAGTGAAGTATTGGCAGGGGGAAATTCACCCCTCCACTTT
CASSEVLAGGNSPLHF
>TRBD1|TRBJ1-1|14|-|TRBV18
TGTGCCAGCTCACCCCGGGACAGGAACACTGAAGCTTTCTTT
CASSPRDRNTEAFF
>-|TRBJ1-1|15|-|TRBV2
TGTGCCAGCAGTGAAACCAGGGGTCCCCCCCCCGAAGCTTTCTTT
CASSETRGPPPEAFF
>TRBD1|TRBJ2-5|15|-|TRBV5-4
TGTGCCAGCAGCTTGAGACAGGGGGGTTCGGAGACCCAGTACTTC
CASSLRQGGSETQYF
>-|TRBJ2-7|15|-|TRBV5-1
TGCGCCAGCAGCTTGGAGGGGCGGGGAATGCACGAGCAGTACTTC
CASSLEGRGMHEQYF
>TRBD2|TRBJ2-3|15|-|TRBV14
TGTGCCAGCAGCCAAGCCGGACTAGCGGGAGATACGCAGTATTTT
CASSQAGLAGDTQYF
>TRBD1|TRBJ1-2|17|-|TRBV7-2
TGTGCCAGCAGCTTCCTGGGGACAGGGGAAAGTACGGGCGGCTACACCTTC
CASSFLGTGESTGGYTF
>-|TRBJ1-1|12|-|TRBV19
TGTGCCAGTAGTGACATCTTTTCTGAAGCTTTCTTT
CASSDIFSEAFF
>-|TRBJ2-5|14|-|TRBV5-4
TGTGCCAGCAGCCCGAGGTTAGCTGAAGAGACCCAGTACTTC
CASSPRLAEETQYF
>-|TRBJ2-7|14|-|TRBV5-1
TGCGCCAGCAGTCGACAGGCTAGCTCCTACGAGCAGTACTTC
CASSRQASSYEQYF
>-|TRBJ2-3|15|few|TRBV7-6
TGTGCCAGCAGCCTTTCCTCCGGGGGCACAGATACGCAGTATTTT
CASSLSSGGTDTQYF
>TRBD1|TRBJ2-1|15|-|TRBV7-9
TGTGCCAGCAGCCCACAGGGGATTGGGCACAATGAGCAGTTCTTC
CASSPQGIGHNEQFF
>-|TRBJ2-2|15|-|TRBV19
TGTGCCACCGCCCCCGGAGAAGCGAACACCGGGGAGCTGTTTTTT
CATAPGEANTGELFF
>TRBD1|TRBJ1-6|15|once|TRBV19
TGTGCCAGTAGATTTGATGACAGGGGGCTATCACCCCTCCACTTT
CASRFDDRGLSPLHF
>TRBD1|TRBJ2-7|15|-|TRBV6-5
TGTGCCAGCAGCCCCTCGGGACAGGGCGTCTACGAGCAGTACTTC
CASSPSGQGVYEQYF
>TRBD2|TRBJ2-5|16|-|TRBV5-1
TGCGCCAGCAGCTTCATAGCGGGGGGGAGAGGAGAGACCCAGTACTTC
CASSFIAGGRGETQYF
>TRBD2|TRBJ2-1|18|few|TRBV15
TGTGCCACCAGCAGAGATATCCCAGGCGGGAGCTCCTACAATGAGCAGTTCTTC
CATSRDIPGGSSYNEQFF
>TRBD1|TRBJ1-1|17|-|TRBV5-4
TGTGCCAGCAGCCCGGGACAGGGTATTGGGCTGAACACTGAAGCTTTCTTT
CASSPGQGIGLNTEAFF
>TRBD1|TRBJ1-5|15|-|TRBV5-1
TGCGCCAGCAGCCCCGGACAGGGGGGCAATCAGCCCCAGCATTTT
CASSPGQGGNQPQHF
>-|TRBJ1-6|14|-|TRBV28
TGTGCCGAGGGGATAGGGGGTCTTAATTCACCCCTCCACTTT
CAEGIGGLNSPLHF
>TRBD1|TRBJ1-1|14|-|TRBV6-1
TGTGCCAGCCTACAGGGGGCCCAGGGCACTGAAGCTTTCTTT
CASLQGAQGTEAFF
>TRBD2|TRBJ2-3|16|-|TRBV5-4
TGTGCCAGCAGCTTGCCTAGCGGGGGTGTCACAGATACGCAGTATTTT
CASSLPSGGVTDTQYF
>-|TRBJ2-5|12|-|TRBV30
TGTGCCTGGAGTTCTTCCCAAGAGACCCAGTACTTC
CAWSSSQETQYF
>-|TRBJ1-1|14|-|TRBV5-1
TGCGCCAGCAGCTTGGGCCAAAGAGGTACTGAAGCTTTCTTT
CASSLGQRGTEAFF
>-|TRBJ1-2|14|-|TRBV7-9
TGTGCCATCCCAATACCGGGATTTAACTATGGCTACACCTTC
CAIPIPGFNYGYTF
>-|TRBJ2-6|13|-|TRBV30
TGTGCCTGGAGTGTGAGGGGGGCCAACGTCCTGACTTTC
CAWSVRGANVLTF
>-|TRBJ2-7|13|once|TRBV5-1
TGCGCCAGCAGCCCAGGACAGTCCTACGAGCAGTACTTC
CASSPGQSYEQYF
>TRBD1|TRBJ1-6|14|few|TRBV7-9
TGTGCCAGCAGCATCGGGACAGGGGCGTCACCCCTCCACTTT
CASSIGTGASPLHF
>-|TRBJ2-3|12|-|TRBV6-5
TGTGCCAGCAGAACTAGCACAGATACGCAGTATTTT
CASRTSTDTQYF
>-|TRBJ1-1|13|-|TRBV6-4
TGTGCCAGCAAACGGGAGCGGACGACTGAAGCTTTCTTT
CASKRERTTEAFF
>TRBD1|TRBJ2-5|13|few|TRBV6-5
TGTGCCAGCAGCTGGACAGGGGAAGAGACCCAGTACTTC
CASSWTGEETQYF
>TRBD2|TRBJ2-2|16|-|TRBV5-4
TGTGCCAGCAGCTTGAGACGGGGGGGCCGGACCGGGGAGCTGTTTTTT
CASSLRRGGRTGELFF
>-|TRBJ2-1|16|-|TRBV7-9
TGTGCCAGCAGCTTATTAGGCGGGGCAACCTACAATGAGCAGTTCTTC
CASSLLGGATYNEQFF
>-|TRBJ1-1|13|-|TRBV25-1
TGTGCCAGCAGCACCGCAGGGGACACTGAAGCTTTCTTT
CASSTAGDTEAFF
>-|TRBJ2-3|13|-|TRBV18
TGTGCCAGCTCAGGACTATTAACAGATACGCAGTATTTT
CASSGLLTDTQYF
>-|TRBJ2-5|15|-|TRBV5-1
TGCGCCAGCAGCCAACCGGAAACAGGGATAGAGACCCAGTACTTC
CASSQPETGIETQYF
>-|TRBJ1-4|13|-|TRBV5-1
TGCGCCAGCTGCCGAGGAACCAATGAAAAACTGTTTTTT
CASCRGTNEKLFF
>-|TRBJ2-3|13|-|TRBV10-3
TGTGCCATCAGTCCGGAGGACACAGATACGCAGTATTTT
CAISPEDTDTQYF
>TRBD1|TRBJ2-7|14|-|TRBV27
TGTGCCAGCAGTTGGACAGGGGGCAGGATCGAGCAGTACTTC
CASSWTGGRIEQYF
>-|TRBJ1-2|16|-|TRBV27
TGTGCCAGCAGTTTATCATGGGGCCCTGCTCATCTCAGCTACACCTTC
CASSLSWGPAHLSYTF
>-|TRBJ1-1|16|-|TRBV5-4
TGTGCCAGCAGCTTGGAGATGCGGGGGGGGAACACTGAAGCTTTCTTT
CASSLEMRGGNTEAFF
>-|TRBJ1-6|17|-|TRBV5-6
TGTGCCAGCAGCTCCGCAGCCGCTAGCTCCTATAATTCACCCCTCCACTTT
CASSSAAASSYNSPLHF
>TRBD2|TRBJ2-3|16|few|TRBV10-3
TGTGCCATCAGTGAGTCGGGACTAGCGGGAACAGATACGCAGTATTTT
CAISESGLAGTDTQYF
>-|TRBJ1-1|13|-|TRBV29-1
TGCAGCGTTGAATTACAGGTGAACACTGAAGCTTTCTTT
CSVELQVNTEAFF
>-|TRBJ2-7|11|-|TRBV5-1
TGCGCCAGCAGCTTGACAGGGGAGCAGTACTTC
CASSLTGEQYF
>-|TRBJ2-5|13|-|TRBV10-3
TGTGCCATCAGTGAATCGGGACTAGAGACCCAGTACTTC
CAISESGLETQYF
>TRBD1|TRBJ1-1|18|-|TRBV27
TGTGCCAGCAGTCTATCGGGACAGGTGACGCCGTGGGACACTGAAGCTTTCTTT
CASSLSGQVTPWDTEAFF
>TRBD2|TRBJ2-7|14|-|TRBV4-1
TGCGCCAGCAGTTTCGCGGGGGGTTCCTACGAGCAGTACTTC
CASSFAGGSYEQYF
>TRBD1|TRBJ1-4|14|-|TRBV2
TGTGCCAGCAGCGGGACAGGGGGTGTCGGAAAACTGTTTTTT
CASSGTGGVGKLFF
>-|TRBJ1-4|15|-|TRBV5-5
TGTGCCAGCAGCACGGGACATTCAACTAATGAAAAACTGTTTTTT
CASSTGHSTNEKLFF
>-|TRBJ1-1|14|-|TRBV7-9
TGTGCCAGCAGCTCGATGGGGGGATTTGTAGAAGCTTTCTTT
CASSSMGGFVEAFF
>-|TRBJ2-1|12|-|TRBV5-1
TGCGCCAGCAGCTTGATATCCAATGAGCAGTTCTTC
CASSLISNEQFF
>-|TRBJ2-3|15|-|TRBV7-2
TGTGCCAGCAGCTTAGGGGCTGGGGCCGGAGATACGCAGTATTTT
CASSLGAGAGDTQYF
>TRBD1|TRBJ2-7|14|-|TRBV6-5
TGTGCCAGCAGACAGGGGCCGGGTACCTACGAGCAGTACTTC
CASRQGPGTYEQYF
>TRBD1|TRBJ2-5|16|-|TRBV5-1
TGCGCCAGCAGCTCCCACAGGGGACGGAACCAAGAGACCCAGTACTTC
CASSSHRGRNQETQYF
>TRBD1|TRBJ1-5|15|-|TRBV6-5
TGTGCCAGCAGTTATGTCCAGGGGGCGCGGCAGCCCCAGCATTTT
CASSYVQGARQPQHF
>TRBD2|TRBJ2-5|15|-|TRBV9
TGTGCCAGCAGCGGGGGGCTAGCGGGGTGGGAGACCCAGTACTTC
CASSGGLAGWETQYF
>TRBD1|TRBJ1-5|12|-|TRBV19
TGTGCCAGCGGACAGGGAAATCAGCCCCAGCATTTT
CASGQGNQPQHF
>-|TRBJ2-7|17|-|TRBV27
TGTGCCAGCAGTTGGCCGATCTCACGATGCCAAGCCTACGAGCAGTACTTC
CASSWPISRCQAYEQYF